This T cell receptor beta chain was profiled in a study of T cells in Graves' hyperthyroidism and ophthalmopathy. Across the study: Upon initial diagnosis and before any treatment, peripheral blood was collected.

Study findings and constraints: Blood also carried most thyroid clonotypes expanded above 0.001. Ophthalmopathy, as predicted by the model, came a median roughly 6.8 months after the prediction.

Ten or more counts support this clonotype. Antigen unknown. The junction had 7 bases not matched to a gene; V was cut back by 4 bases and J by 6 bases. The germline V gene encodes CDR1 MDHEN and CDR2 SYDVKM. The length of the CDR3 is 15 residues. Amplified TCR beta CDR3 regions derived from RNA transcripts. In the first-round RT-PCR of the TCR CDR3, the HTBI primer set was used. One entry per CDR3 protein results from TCRdb running MiXCR on the multiplex PCR reads. The table lists some 370,000 distinct CDR3 sequences, around 15% of them singletons. Diagnoses used clinical symptoms, serum thyroxine and TRAb, thyroid ultrasound and orbital computed tomography.

Material for sequencing was blood. The chain has TRBV28 and TRBJ2-2; the match to TRBD2 covers 8 bases. This TCR was sampled from a man in his fifties with Graves' ophthalmopathy. The CDR3 coding sequence is TGTGCCAGCAGTTCCCCGGGAGGGCATGCCGGGGAGCTGTTTTTT. Translation gives CASSSPGGHAGELFF.